This T cell receptor (beta chain) appears in the sequencing data of a study of OX40 agonist ivuxolimab in advanced cancers. For the study at large: Head and neck, renal cell, melanoma or hepatocellular carcinoma were the cancers that dose-escalation patients had. Study-level results: Antigen targets of the expanded peripheral T cells went undetermined. Circulating CD4+ and CD8+ T cells showed clonal expansion by week 6 at 0.1 to 3.0 mg/kg.

The CDR3 is 14 amino acids. The germline CDR1 and CDR2 sequences are SGHTA and FQGNSA. The ends lost 5 bases at V and 3 bases at J; junction bases unmatched: 3. Blood got drawn at baseline, again on cycle 4 day 1, and then on cycle 7 day 1. As regards this clone: What it binds is not known.

The protocol was immunoSEQ multiplex PCR, while the TCRdb copy is restricted to in-frame clones and leaves out a portion. The sample lists about 39,000 clones, 92% occurring once. Here the sequenced sample was CD4+ or CD8+ T cells sorted from blood, taken in a trial of the OX40 agonist ivuxolimab. The receptor was derived from an adult with an advanced solid tumor such as melanoma, head and neck, liver or kidney cancer. The chain links TRBV7-2 to TRBJ2-1, with 8 positions matching TRBD2. Here the CDR3 DNA reads TGTGCCAGCAGCACAAGCGGGGGCTACAATGAGCAGTTCTTC. This encodes CASSTSGGYNEQFF. Full variable domain (rest looked up from reference TRBV7-2 and TRBJ2-1): GAGVSQSPSNKVTEKGKDVELRCDPISGHTALYWYRQSLGQGLEFLIYFQGNSAPDKSGLPSDRFSAERTGGSVSTLTIQRTQQEDSAVYLCASSTSGGYNEQFFGPGTRLTVL.